Shown below are 29 T cell receptor beta chains from a single sample sequenced in a study of blood T cell repertoires in COVID-19. The assay was immunoSEQ multiplex PCR, and TCRdb's table has in-frame clones only and misses some. Altogether 310,000 or so clones are present, 90% being singletons, with the ten largest covering 1.1%. The source material was PBMCs or T cells enriched from blood (not recorded which). Receptor source: a woman in her 30s who had recovered from COVID-19.

This chain connects TRBV30 to TRBJ2-3; D is ambiguous. Germline loops: CDR1 GTSNPN, CDR2 SVGIG (reference sequence). Trimming took off 3 bases at V and 0 bases at J, with 7 bases between the two ends. The CDR3 extends over 13 amino acids. The CDR3 nucleotides are TGTGCCTGGAGCGTGGCTAGCACAGATACGCAGTATTTT. It yields the protein CAWSVASTDTQYF.

This clone has a handful of counts. This chain joins TRBV7-2 and TRBJ1-1; 12 bases align to TRBD1. Germline assignment: CDR1 SGHTA and CDR2 FQGNSA. With 3 bases clipped from V and 1 base from J, the junction kept 3 bases outside the gene matches. CDR3 length: 16 amino acids. CDR3 sequence: CASSFGTGGPNTEAFF. The CDR3 DNA sequence: TGTGCCAGCAGCTTTGGGACAGGGGGCCCGAACACTGAAGCTTTCTTT.

V and J are TRBV7-3 and TRBJ2-4; 9 bases match TRBD1. The CDR3 runs 15 residues. Germline V gives CDR1 SGHTA, CDR2 FQGTGA. V was clipped by 5 bases and J by 5 bases; unmatched bases: 7. The CDR3 region has the DNA TGTGCCAGCAGCCTGGGGACAGGGTGGCAAAACATTCAGTACTTC. This gives the protein CASSLGTGWQNIQYF.

This chain joins TRBV19 and TRBJ2-1, with D perhaps TRBD1 (6 bases). The length of the CDR3 is 15 residues. Germline CDR1 and CDR2: LNHDA and SQIVND (reference sequence). The V end lost 3 bases, the J end lost 4 bases, and 13 bases lay between the germline ends. DNA of the CDR3: TGTGCCAGTAGTATGCAGGGGCAGGCGTACAATGAGCAGTTCTTC. The encoded protein is CASSMQGQAYNEQFF. The full variable domain, completed using reference TRBV19 and TRBJ2-1, is DGGITQSPKYLFRKEGQNVTLSCEQNLNHDAMYWYRQDPGQGLRLIYYSQIVNDFQKGDIAEGYSVSREKKESFPLTVTSAQKNPTAFYLCASSMQGQAYNEQFFGPGTRLTVL.

The chain employs TRBV10-3 and TRBJ1-4, with 10 bases lining up with TRBD1. This CDR3 has 15 residues. Trimming cost V 1 base and J 7 bases; bases outside gene matches: 3. The germline gives CDR1 ENHRY, CDR2 SYGVKD. The CDR3 is CAISEFGQGGEKLFF. CDR3 nucleotides: TGTGCCATCAGTGAGTTTGGACAGGGGGGTGAAAAACTGTTTTTT.

This chain connects TRBV2 to TRBJ2-5; TRBD2 matches 10 bases. Germline V CDR1 and CDR2: SNHLY, FYNNEI. V shed 3 bases, J shed 6 bases, and the junction held 7 bases outside the gene matches. The CDR3 length is 15 residues. The CDR3 sequence: CASSESPSGRQTQYF. The CDR3 DNA reads as TGTGCCAGCAGTGAGTCTCCTAGCGGGAGACAGACCCAGTACTTC.

J is TRBJ1-1 and V is TRBV19, with D unclear. The CDR3 extends over 13 amino acids. The germline V gene has CDR1 LNHDA and CDR2 SQIVND (reference sequence). Trimming stripped 3 bases from V and 5 bases from J, with 10 bases between. CDR3 DNA sequence: TGTGCCAGTAGTATCGAGGGATGGACTGAAGCTTTCTTT. Its protein is CASSIEGWTEAFF.

The J gene is TRBJ2-3, the V gene TRBV13, with D unresolved. The V and J ends lost 1 base and 4 bases respectively, with 9 bases between them. This CDR3 is 14 amino acids long. Germline CDR1 is PRHDT and CDR2 is FYEKMQ (reference sequence). The CDR3 reads CASSLDAQSDTQYF. The CDR3 coding sequence is TGTGCCAGCAGCTTAGATGCCCAGTCAGATACGCAGTATTTT. Filled out from reference TRBV13 and TRBJ2-3, the complete variable domain reads AAGVIQSPRHLIKEKRETATLKCYPIPRHDTVYWYQQGPGQDPQFLISFYEKMQSDKGSIPDRFSAQQFSDYHSELNMSSLELGDSALYFCASSLDAQSDTQYFGPGTRLTVL.

The table lists this clone with a count of one. V gene TRBV5-4 combines with J gene TRBJ2-1; 11 bases match TRBD1. Per the germline V gene, CDR1 is SGHNT and CDR2 is YYREEE (reference sequence). The J segment lost 8 bases and the V segment lost 4 bases, leaving 5 bases of the junction unmatched. The CDR3 length is 14 residues. DNA of the CDR3: TGTGCCAGCAGCCCCGGGACAGGGGGGCATGAGCAGTTCTTC. Its translation is CASSPGTGGHEQFF.

The chain recombines TRBV3-1 (or the pseudogene TRBV3-2) with TRBJ2-1; 10 nucleotides line up with TRBD2. This CDR3 comprises 14 residues. The ends lost 9 bases at V and 7 bases at J; junction bases unmatched: 9. The germline gives CDR1 LGHDT, CDR2 YNNKEL (reference sequence). Here the CDR3 reads CASRSSGSRNEQFF. CDR3 bases: TGTGCCAGTCGATCTAGCGGGAGTCGTAATGAGCAGTTCTTC.

The chain recombines TRBV6-2 or TRBV6-3 with TRBJ2-1; D is perhaps TRBD1 or TRBD2 (9 bases each). The CDR3 consists of 18 residues. The ends were cut back, 6 bases at V and 4 bases at J, with 25 bases in the middle. Germline values: CDR1 MNHEY, CDR2 SVGEGT. The CDR3 region has the DNA TGTGCCAGCAGCCCCGGGACAGGGTGGACTAGCGATTACAATGAGCAGTTCTTC. This translates into CASSPGTGWTSDYNEQFF.

The chain combines TRBV9 with TRBJ2-1; 10 bases are shared with TRBD2. This CDR3 spans 15 amino acids. Germline values: CDR1 SGDLS, CDR2 YYNGEE. With V trimmed by 5 bases and J by 5 bases, 7 bases remained unmatched. The CDR3 sequence: CASRPGTSAHNEQFF. CDR3 nucleotide sequence: TGTGCCAGCAGACCCGGGACTAGCGCGCACAATGAGCAGTTCTTC.

V gene TRBV21-1 combines with J gene TRBJ1-1; the DNA was not used to check the table's D call, TRBD1. TRBV21-1 is labeled a pseudogene. This CDR3 has 12 residues. The CDR3 reads CATDRAGGEAFF. For the CDR3, the DNA is TGTGCCACCGACAGGGCCGGTGGCGAAGCTTTCTTT.

The chain is built from TRBV18 and TRBJ1-1; a weak D match, TRBD1 (6 bases). The CDR3 sequence is 15 residues long. V was trimmed by 3 bases and J by 5 bases, leaving 16 bases between them. From germline, CDR1 is KGHSH and CDR2 LQKENI. DNA for the CDR3: TGTGCCAGCTCACCCCTCGAAGGGGGTGGGACTGAAGCTTTCTTT. Its translation: CASSPLEGGGTEAFF.

The chain links TRBV10-2 to TRBJ2-5; TRBD1 matches 7 bases. Germline loops: CDR1 WSHSY, CDR2 SAAADI. The CDR3 runs to 15 residues. The J segment lost 1 base and the V segment lost 2 bases, leaving 4 bases of the junction unmatched. CDR3 coding DNA: TGCGCCAGCAGTGAGGGGACAGTTAGCCAAGAGACCCAGTACTTC. Translating it yields CASSEGTVSQETQYF.

V and J are TRBV18 and TRBJ1-1, with TRBD1 matching over 7 bases. The junction had 8 bases not matched to a gene; V was cut back by 6 bases and J by 7 bases. Germline CDR1 is KGHSH and CDR2 is LQKENI. There are 13 residues in the CDR3. In DNA, the CDR3 is TGTGCCAGCTCGGGACAGAACCTCTTTGAAGCTTTCTTT. This translates into CASSGQNLFEAFF.

The chain couples TRBV27 to TRBJ2-1; possibly TRBD2 for D (6 bases). Per the germline V gene, CDR1 is MNHEY and CDR2 is SMNVEV (reference sequence). The V end lost 1 base, the J end lost 5 bases, and 24 bases lay between the germline ends. This CDR3 contains 19 residues. The CDR3: CASSLWLRGGQHRDNEQFF. The CDR3 DNA reads as TGTGCCAGCAGTTTATGGTTAAGGGGAGGCCAACATCGGGACAATGAGCAGTTCTTC.

The V and J genes are TRBV30 and TRBJ2-7, with TRBD1 matching 9 bases. Germline CDR1 reads GTSNPN; CDR2 reads SVGIG (reference sequence). Trimming took 3 bases from V and 2 from J; bases not matched to a gene: 5. There are 14 residues in the CDR3. This CDR3 reads CAWSTGTGPYEQYF. The CDR3 DNA reads TGTGCCTGGAGCACCGGGACAGGGCCCTACGAGCAGTACTTC. Together with reference TRBV30 and TRBJ2-7, the CDR3 gives the full variable domain: SQTIHQWPATLVQPVGSPLSLECTVEGTSNPNLYWYRQAAGRGLQLLFYSVGIGQISSEVPQNLSASRPQDRQFILSSKKLLLSDSGFYLCAWSTGTGPYEQYFGPGTRLTVT.

This chain joins TRBV28 and TRBJ2-7, with D unresolved. Trimming removed 2 bases at V and 0 bases at J, with 8 bases between. The CDR3 has 14 amino acids. CDR1 and CDR2 (germline): MDHEN, SYDVKM. The CDR3 bases are TGTGCCAGCAGTTTAGAGGATTTCTCCTACGAGCAGTACTTC. Translated: CASSLEDFSYEQYF.

This clone has only a few counts. The chain combines TRBV27 with TRBJ1-2, with TRBD1 as a possible D gene (5 bases). The V gene lost 2 bases and the J gene lost 8 bases, with 12 bases spanning the gap. Per the germline V gene, CDR1 is MNHEY and CDR2 is SMNVEV (reference sequence). The CDR3 totals 13 residues. CDR3 loop: CASSLRRDLGYTF. CDR3 bases: TGTGCCAGCAGTTTAAGGCGGGACTTGGGCTACACCTTC.

This clone was detected once. The chain uses TRBV28 and TRBJ1-1; D possibly corresponds to TRBD1 (5 bases). The germline CDR1 and CDR2 sequences are MDHEN and SYDVKM. Trimming took 3 bases from V and 5 from J, leaving 10 bases between them. There are 13 residues in the CDR3. CDR3 sequence reads: CASSFGGLTEAFF. The CDR3 region has the DNA TGTGCCAGCAGTTTCGGGGGGTTAACTGAAGCTTTCTTT.

This chain connects TRBV7-2 to TRBJ2-1; a weak D match, TRBD1 (5 bases). Between the trimmed V and J ends, which lost 4 bases and 9 bases, there was a span of 10 bases. In germline, CDR1 is SGHTA, CDR2 FQGNSA. The CDR3 runs to 12 residues. The CDR3 coding sequence is TGTGCCAGCAGCTCAGGGTCGGCTGAGCAGTTCTTC. Protein: CASSSGSAEQFF.

The V call is TRBV7-2, the J call TRBJ2-7, with a weak D call TRBD2 (6 bases). The CDR3 extends over 14 amino acids. Germline V CDR1 and CDR2: SGHTA, FQGNSA. With 5 bases removed from V and 3 bases from J, the gap between germline ends came to 14 bases. DNA for the CDR3: TGTGCCAGCAGCCCGCGGGACGGGAACTACGAGCAGTACTTC. Translation: CASSPRDGNYEQYF. The full variable domain, its missing parts supplied by reference TRBV7-2 and TRBJ2-7, is GAGVSQSPSNKVTEKGKDVELRCDPISGHTALYWYRQSLGQGLEFLIYFQGNSAPDKSGLPSDRFSAERTGGSVSTLTIQRTQQEDSAVYLCASSPRDGNYEQYFGPGTRLTVT.

J is TRBJ1-1 and V is TRBV11-2, with TRBD1 matching over 9 bases. CDR1 and CDR2 from the germline V gene are SGHAT and FQNNGV. Trimming at V came to 2 bases and at J to 4 bases, leaving 5 bases not matched to a gene. The CDR3 extends over 15 amino acids. The CDR3 loop reads CASSLRPGQGTEAFF. DNA for the CDR3: TGTGCCAGCAGCTTAAGACCGGGACAGGGCACTGAAGCTTTCTTT.

The V and J genes are TRBV7-8 and TRBJ2-1; 7 nucleotides line up with TRBD2. Germline values: CDR1 SGHVS, CDR2 FQNEAQ. V shed 5 bases and J 13 bases; nucleotides not matched to a gene: 17. The length of the CDR3 is 15 residues. The CDR3 here is CASSPLSDGGGTQFF. The DNA for the CDR3 is TGTGCCAGCAGCCCGCTGAGTGATGGCGGGGGAACTCAGTTCTTC.

This chain connects TRBV3-1 (or the pseudogene TRBV3-2) to TRBJ2-7, with D perhaps TRBD1 (5 bases). Trimming left V 1 base short and J 3 bases short, with 10 bases between. The CDR3 is made up of 14 amino acids. CDR1 is LGHDT and CDR2 is YNNKEL in the germline V gene (reference sequence). The CDR3 sequence is CASSQAFDSYEQYF. The DNA for the CDR3 is TGTGCCAGCAGCCAAGCCTTCGACAGCTACGAGCAGTACTTC.

This chain joins TRBV4-1 and TRBJ2-7; TRBD1 agrees at 10 bases. Germline CDR1 MGHRA, CDR2 YSYEKL. The CDR3 covers 15 residues. Unmatched junction bases numbered 6, after V lost 3 bases and J lost 4 bases. CDR3 in amino acids: CASSQTGTGDYEQYF. The CDR3 coding sequence is TGCGCCAGCAGCCAGACCGGGACAGGGGATTACGAGCAGTACTTC.

This sequence joins TRBV7-3 and TRBJ2-2; TRBD1 matches at 8 bases. In germline, CDR1 is SGHTA, CDR2 FQGTGA. This CDR3 has 13 amino acids. The ends lost 10 bases at V and 7 bases at J; junction bases unmatched: 8. The CDR3, as DNA: TGTGCCACCCAGGGGGCCTTGGGCGGGGAGCTGTTTTTT. It yields the protein CATQGALGGELFF.

V usage is TRBV18 and J usage is TRBJ2-1, with D tentatively TRBD2 (6 bases). V was trimmed by 4 bases and J by 6 bases, leaving 13 bases between them. Germline assignment: CDR1 KGHSH and CDR2 LQKENI. This CDR3 contains 14 residues. The CDR3 nucleotides read TGTGCCAGCTCACTACCGGGACTCCCCAATGAGCAGTTCTTC. This sequence encodes CASSLPGLPNEQFF.